A selection of T cell receptor beta chains follows, all from one sample in a study of cytomegalovirus exposure and HLA in healthy donors. TCRdb's table, derived via immunoSEQ multiplex PCR, lists solely in-frame clones and lacks some. Of some 120,000 clones in the sample, 73% are singletons; the top ten hold approximately 4.3%. Sequencing input: PBMCs. Receptors were obtained from a man in his 60s in good health and CMV-seropositive. CDR3s leave out the opening cysteine and the closing phenylalanine or tryptophan. The order of the fields is V gene, CDR3 protein.

TRBV5-1 | ASSLTGISGNTIY
TRBV6-5 | ASSPRDTQSPLH
TRBV19 | ASSGGLAVIIGEQF
TRBV6-6 | AISRVGSGELF
TRBV5-1 | ASSLLVAGGMSGEQY
TRBV6-5 | ATGRGSYEQY
TRBV28 | ASSLTGEKLF
TRBV19 | ASGSTGTSGALGTDTQY
TRBV5-1 | ASSHPRGPGEGKDTQY
TRBV15 | ATTYGGLENQPQH
TRBV23-1 | ASSQARGPLNEKLF
TRBV5-1 | ASSPGQDTDTQY
TRBV30 | AWSVGSSGVRKLF
TRBV11-2 | ASSPSLAGFYNEQF
TRBV6-1 | ASSELSYEQY
TRBV15 | ATTEALNQPQH
TRBV5-4 | ASSSRSGTVD
TRBV19 | ASSTSGTGVKGNTIY
TRBV7-2 | ASSRQGANTGELF
TRBV5-4 | ASSLAAVQETQY
TRBV28 | ASSSWTGLPYEQY
TRBV5-1 | ASSLGTGIEKLF
TRBV29-1 | SVAWGPDTEAF
TRBV2 | ASSPLRGGGELF
TRBV5-1 | ASSWVSGNTEAF
TRBV7-9 | ASSTRGSGGADTQY